This T cell receptor (beta chain) came from a study of blood T cell repertoires in COVID-19. Germline CDR1 is MGHRA and CDR2 is YSYEKL. This CDR3 region has 15 residues. Trimming took 1 base from V and 3 from J; bases not matched to a gene: 6. Produced via immunoSEQ multiplex PCR; TCRdb's table is partial and in-frame only. The sample holds 60,000 to 75,000 clones, almost 90% seen once. The chain links TRBV4-1 to TRBJ2-7, with 7 bases identical to TRBD1. The TCR sequence derives from a woman aged 80 or over with active COVID-19. The sample taken for sequencing was peripheral blood. The CDR3 DNA follows: TGCGCCAGCAGCCAAGTGTTACAGGGGCGCTACGAGCAGTACTTC. Translation: CASSQVLQGRYEQYF.